This T cell receptor beta chain was captured in a study of Ad26.COV2.S vaccination and SARS-CoV-2 variants. Study-level information: Doses of Ad26.COV2.S were injected into muscle once or twice, 56 days apart.

The method was immunoSEQ multiplex PCR; TCRdb's version includes in-frame clones alone and lacks a portion of them. The sample carries 300,000 to 350,000 clones, around 81% recorded once. Findings and caveats of the study: Similar non-spike TCR breadth was observed in recipients of vaccine and of placebo.

The treatment here: 19 received Ad26.COV2.S at low or high dose, single or two shots; 5 received placebo; per-sample allocation not given. Day 63 following the first vaccine or placebo injection was when the samples were taken. Notes on this clone: Its antigen is still unknown.

Sequencing was performed on peripheral blood, taken in a trial of Ad26.COV2.S vaccine versus placebo. This clonotype was sampled from a person aged 18-65 years who received the Ad26.COV2.S COVID-19 vaccine or a placebo.

The CDR3 nucleotides are TGCAGCGTACAACAGGGGCAGAACACTGAAGCTTTCTTT. Translated, it gives CSVQQGQNTEAFF. This chain connects TRBV29-1 to TRBJ1-1; 7 positions agree with TRBD1. The CDR3 spans 13 residues. Losses at the gene ends were 6 bases for V and 1 base for J; bases not matched to a gene: 5. Germline CDR1 is SQVTM and CDR2 is ANQGSEA.